These T cell receptor beta chains were read from a single sample in a study of post-analysis software for immune sequencing data. TCRdb ran MiXCR on the PCR reads and lists one entry per CDR3 protein. The sample carries about 770,000 distinct CDR3 sequences, under 60% recorded once. The sequencing input was blood. The source of these receptors is a girl aged 10-17 years with multiple sclerosis. Each CDR3 is given without its conserved first and last residue.

length: 8; J: TRBJ2-5; V: TRBV10-3; CDR3: AISAETQY
length: 12; J: TRBJ2-7; V: TRBV20-1; CDR3: SASGVTGPGEQY
length: 14; J: TRBJ2-5; V: TRBV7-8; CDR3: ASSFRTSSPWETQY
length: 14; J: TRBJ2-1; V: TRBV7-3; CDR3: ASAPPGTSGRGEQF
length: 10; J: TRBJ1-1; V: TRBV28; CDR3: ASNTGNTEAF
length: 9; J: TRBJ2-1; V: TRBV20-1; CDR3: SARAGPEQF
length: 16; J: -; V: TRBV4-3; CDR3: ASSHSTSGESAMYEQY
length: 13; J: TRBJ2-1; V: TRBV24-1; CDR3: ATAATSGLYNEQF
length: 9; J: -; V: TRBV20-1; CDR3: SARQDYEQY
length: 11; J: TRBJ2-3; V: TRBV29-1; CDR3: SVEARGTDTQY
length: 12; J: TRBJ2-7; V: TRBV2; CDR3: ASSIDRGRYEQY
length: 11; J: TRBJ2-7; V: TRBV6-5; CDR3: ASIGQGPGEQY
length: 13; J: TRBJ2-1; V: TRBV12-3/TRBV12-4; CDR3: ASSLQGGIGDEQF
length: 14; J: TRBJ2-7; V: TRBV28; CDR3: ASSLGRLAGIYEQY
length: 13; J: TRBJ2-1; V: TRBV10-3; CDR3: AISDSAGLYNEQF